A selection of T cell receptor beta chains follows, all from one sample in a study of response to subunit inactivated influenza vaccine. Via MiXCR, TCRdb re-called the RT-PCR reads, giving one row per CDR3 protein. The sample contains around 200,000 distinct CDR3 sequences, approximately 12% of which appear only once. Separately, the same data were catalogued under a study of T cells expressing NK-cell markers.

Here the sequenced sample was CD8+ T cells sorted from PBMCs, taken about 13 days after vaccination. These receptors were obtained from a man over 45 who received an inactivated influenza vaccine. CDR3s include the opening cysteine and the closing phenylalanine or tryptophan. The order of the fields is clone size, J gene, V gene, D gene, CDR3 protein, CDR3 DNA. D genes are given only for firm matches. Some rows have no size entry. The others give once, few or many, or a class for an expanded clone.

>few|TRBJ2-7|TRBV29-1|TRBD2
CSATREGTYEQYF
TGCAGCGCAACCAGGGAGGGTACCTACGAGCAGTACTTC
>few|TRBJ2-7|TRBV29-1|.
CSARDTSYEQYF
TGCAGCGCACGGGACACGTCCTACGAGCAGTACTTC
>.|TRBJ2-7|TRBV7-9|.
CATVGRSTTYEQYF
TGTGCCACCGTCGGCAGATCAACCACCTACGAGCAGTACTTC
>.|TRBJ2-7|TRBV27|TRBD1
CASSLLGRGIYEQYF
TGTGCCAGCAGTTTATTGGGCAGGGGGATTTACGAGCAGTACTTC
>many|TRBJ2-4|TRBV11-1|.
CASSLAPENIQYF
TGTGCCAGCAGCTTAGCGCCGGAAAACATTCAGTACTTC
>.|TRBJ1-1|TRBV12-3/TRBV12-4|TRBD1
CASSLSFTGGFNTEAFF
TGTGCCAGCAGTTTATCTTTTACAGGGGGCTTTAACACTGAAGCTTTCTTT
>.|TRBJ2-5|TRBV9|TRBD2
CASSRGLAGLQETQYF
TGTGCCAGCAGCCGCGGACTAGCGGGACTCCAAGAGACCCAGTACTTC
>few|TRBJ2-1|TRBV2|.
CASASNEQFF
TGTGCCAGCGCCAGTAATGAGCAGTTCTTC
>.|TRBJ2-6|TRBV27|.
CASSLLSRAGANVLTF
TGTGCCAGCAGTTTACTTTCCAGGGCTGGGGCCAACGTCCTGACTTTC
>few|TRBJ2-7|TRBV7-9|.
CASSPPGNPTKQYF
TGTGCCAGCAGCCCACCAGGGAACCCTACGAAGCAGTACTTC
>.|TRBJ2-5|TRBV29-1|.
CSVGQMEGTQYF
TGCAGCGTTGGACAGATGGAGGGGACCCAGTACTTC
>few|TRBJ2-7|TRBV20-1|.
CSARSPSSIYYEQYF
TGCAGTGCTAGAAGTCCTAGCAGCATTTACTACGAGCAGTACTTC
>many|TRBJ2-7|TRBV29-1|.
CSVETGRWGEQYF
TGCAGCGTTGAGACGGGGCGGTGGGGCGAGCAGTACTTC
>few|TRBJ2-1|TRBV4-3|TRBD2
CASSQDSIAGYNEQFF
TGCGCCAGCAGCCAAGATAGTATAGCGGGTTACAATGAGCAGTTCTTC
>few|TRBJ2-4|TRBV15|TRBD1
CATSHTGTGKHIQYF
TGTGCCACCAGCCATACCGGGACAGGAAAACACATTCAGTACTTC
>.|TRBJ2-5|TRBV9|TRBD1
CASSEGQWETQYF
TGTGCCAGCAGCGAGGGACAGTGGGAGACCCAGTACTTC
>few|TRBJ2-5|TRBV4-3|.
CASSQGVGSQETQYF
TGCGCCAGCAGCCAGGGGGTGGGGAGCCAAGAGACCCAGTACTTC
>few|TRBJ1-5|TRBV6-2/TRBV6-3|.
CASSLSYSNQPQHF
TGTGCCAGCAGTTTAAGTTATAGCAATCAGCCCCAGCATTTT
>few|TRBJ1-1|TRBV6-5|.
CASSYARGVEAFF
TGTGCCAGCAGTTACGCTAGGGGCGTGGAGGCTTTCTTT
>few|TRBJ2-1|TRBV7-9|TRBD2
CASSPGLAGVHEQFF
TGTGCCAGCAGCCCCGGACTAGCGGGAGTTCATGAGCAGTTCTTC
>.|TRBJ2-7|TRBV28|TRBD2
CARGPGGSPYEQYF
TGTGCCAGGGGCCCCGGGGGGTCCCCCTACGAGCAGTACTTC
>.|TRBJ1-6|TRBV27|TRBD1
CASSSGTGVGHSPLHF
TGTGCCAGCAGTTCAGGGACAGGGGTTGGTCATTCACCCCTCCACTTT
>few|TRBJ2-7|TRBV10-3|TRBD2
CAISESGLAGMSSYEQYF
TGTGCCATCAGTGAGTCGGGACTAGCGGGGATGAGCTCCTACGAGCAGTACTTC
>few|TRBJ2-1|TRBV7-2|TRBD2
CASSLVRRGDYNEQFF
TGTGCCAGCAGCTTAGTTAGGCGGGGGGATTACAATGAGCAGTTCTTC
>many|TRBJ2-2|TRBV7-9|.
CASSLEGGATNTGELFF
TGTGCCAGCAGCTTAGAAGGCGGTGCAACGAACACCGGGGAGCTGTTTTTT
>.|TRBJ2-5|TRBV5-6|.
CASSLWRGETQYF
TGTGCCAGCAGCTTGTGGCGTGGGGAGACCCAGTACTTC
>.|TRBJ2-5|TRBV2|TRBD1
CASSEEKPGQLIQETQYF
TGTGCCAGCAGTGAAGAGAAACCGGGACAGCTTATCCAAGAGACCCAGTACTTC
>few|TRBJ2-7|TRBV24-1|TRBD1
CATSDPGQGTEQYF
TGTGCCACCAGTGATCCGGGACAGGGTACCGAGCAGTACTTC
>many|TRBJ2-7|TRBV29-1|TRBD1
CSVEELETGGSGEQYF
TGCAGCGTTGAAGAATTGGAGACAGGGGGCTCGGGCGAGCAGTACTTC
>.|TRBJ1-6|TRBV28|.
CASSPIPGSYNSPLHF
TGTGCCAGCAGCCCAATTCCTGGCTCCTATAATTCACCCCTCCACTTT
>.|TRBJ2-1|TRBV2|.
CASSDVAGAINEQFF
TGTGCCAGCAGTGATGTGGCAGGGGCTATCAATGAGCAGTTCTTC
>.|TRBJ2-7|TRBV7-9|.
CASSTDEYEQYF
TGTGCCAGCAGCACCGACGAGTACGAGCAGTACTTC
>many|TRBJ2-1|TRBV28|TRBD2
CASSWEPGLADNEQFF
TGTGCCAGCAGTTGGGAACCGGGACTAGCGGACAATGAGCAGTTCTTC
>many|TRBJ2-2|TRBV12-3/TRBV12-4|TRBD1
CASSKDRGFTGELFF
TGTGCCAGCAGTAAGGACAGGGGGTTCACCGGGGAGCTGTTTTTT
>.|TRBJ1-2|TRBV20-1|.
CSGFYGYTF
TGCAGTGGCTTTTATGGCTACACCTTC
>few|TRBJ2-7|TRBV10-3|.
CAISVVYGDGSYEQYF
TGTGCCATTAGTGTTGTGTATGGGGACGGATCCTACGAGCAGTACTTC
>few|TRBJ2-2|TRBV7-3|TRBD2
CASTRTPSGSVGNTGELFF
TGTGCCAGCACCCGCACTCCTAGCGGGAGTGTGGGGAACACCGGGGAGCTGTTTTTT
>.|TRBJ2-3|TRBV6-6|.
CASSYPQYF
TGTGCCAGCAGTTATCCGCAGTATTTT
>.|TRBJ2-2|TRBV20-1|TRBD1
CSAAGGAGTGELFF
TGCAGTGCTGCAGGGGGCGCGGGCACCGGGGAGCTGTTTTTT
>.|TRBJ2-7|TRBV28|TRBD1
CASSQLQGAFSYEQYF
TGTGCCAGCAGCCAACTACAGGGGGCGTTCTCCTACGAGCAGTACTTC
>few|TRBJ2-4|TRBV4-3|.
CASSQVTGIGKNIQYF
TGCGCCAGCAGCCAAGTCACGGGAATCGGCAAAAACATTCAGTACTTC
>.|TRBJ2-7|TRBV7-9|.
CASSFGLPNHYEQYF
TGTGCCAGCAGCTTCGGACTCCCTAACCACTACGAGCAGTACTTC
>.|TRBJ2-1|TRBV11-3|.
CASSRQTYNEQFF
TGTGCCAGCAGCCGACAGACCTACAATGAGCAGTTCTTC
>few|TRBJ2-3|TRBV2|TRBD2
CATLERGQRYF
TGTGCCACACTCGAGCGGGGGCAAAGGTATTTT
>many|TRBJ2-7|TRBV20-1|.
CSARQGYEQYF
TGCAGTGCTAGGCAGGGGTACGAGCAGTACTTC
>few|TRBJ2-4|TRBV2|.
CASRFGPLRNIQYF
TGTGCCAGCAGGTTTGGTCCTCTGAGGAACATTCAGTACTTC
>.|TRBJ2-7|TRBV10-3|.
CAISESWGFYEQYF
TGTGCCATCAGTGAGTCTTGGGGGTTCTACGAGCAGTACTTC
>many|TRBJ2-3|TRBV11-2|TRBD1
CASSPETGITDTQYF
TGTGCCAGCAGCCCTGAGACAGGGATCACAGATACGCAGTATTTT
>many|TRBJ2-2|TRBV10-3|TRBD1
CAIRPQGTGPLLRTGELFF
TGTGCCATCAGACCACAGGGGACAGGGCCCCTTTTACGAACCGGGGAGCTGTTTTTT
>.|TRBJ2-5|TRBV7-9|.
CASSRSGTETQYF
TGTGCCAGCAGCCGGTCGGGAACTGAGACCCAGTACTTC
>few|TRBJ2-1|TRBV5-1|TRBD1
CASSYTSGQAFYNEQFF
TGCGCCAGCAGCTACACCTCGGGACAGGCCTTCTACAATGAGCAGTTCTTC
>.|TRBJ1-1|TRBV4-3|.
CASSQEGSRNTEAFF
TGCGCCAGCAGCCAAGAGGGGAGCCGAAACACTGAAGCTTTCTTT
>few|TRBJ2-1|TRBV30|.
CAWSMGNEQFF
TGTGCCTGGAGTATGGGGAATGAGCAGTTCTTC
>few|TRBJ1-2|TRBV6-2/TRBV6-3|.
CASSLTPANYGYTF
TGTGCCAGCAGCCTGACACCGGCTAACTATGGCTACACCTTC
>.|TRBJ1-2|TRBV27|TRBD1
CASSFLGTGIYGYTF
TGTGCCAGCAGTTTTTTGGGGACAGGGATCTATGGCTACACCTTC
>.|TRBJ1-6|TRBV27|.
CSPGVHNSPLHF
TGTTCCCCAGGGGTCCATAATTCACCCCTCCACTTT
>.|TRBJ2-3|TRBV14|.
CASSQTDVPGADTQYF
TGTGCCAGCAGCCAAACCGACGTCCCGGGGGCAGATACGCAGTATTTT
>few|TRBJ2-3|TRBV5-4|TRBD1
CASSSSWTGTQGNTDTQYF
TGTGCCAGCAGCTCCTCGTGGACAGGGACCCAGGGGAACACAGATACGCAGTATTTT